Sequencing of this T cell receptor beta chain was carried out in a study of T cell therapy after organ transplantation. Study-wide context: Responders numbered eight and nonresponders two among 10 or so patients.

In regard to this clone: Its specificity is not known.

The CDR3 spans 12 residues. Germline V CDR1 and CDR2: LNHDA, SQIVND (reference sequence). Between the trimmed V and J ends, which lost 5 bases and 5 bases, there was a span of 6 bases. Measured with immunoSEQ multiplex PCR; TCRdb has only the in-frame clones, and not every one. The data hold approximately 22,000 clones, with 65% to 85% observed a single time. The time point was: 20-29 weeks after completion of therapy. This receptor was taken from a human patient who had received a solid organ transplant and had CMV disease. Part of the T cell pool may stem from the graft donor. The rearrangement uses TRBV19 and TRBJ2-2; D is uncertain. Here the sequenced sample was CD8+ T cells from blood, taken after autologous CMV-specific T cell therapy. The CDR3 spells CASSPVTGELFF. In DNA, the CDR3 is TGTGCCAGTAGTCCGGTGACCGGGGAGCTGTTTTTT.